Listed below are T cell receptor beta chains from one sample, sequenced in a study of CD8 T cells in Susac syndrome. TCRdb itself ran the immunoSEQ multiplex PCR reads through MiXCR, one entry per CDR3 protein. The profile shows roughly 200,000 distinct CDR3 sequences, around 95% of them singletons. Source material: CD4+ T cells from PBMCs. These receptors were obtained from a human donor with multiple sclerosis. Both conserved end residues are part of each CDR3. D genes are given only for firm matches. Clone size, where shown, is once, few, many, or a class for clones that have expanded.

>TRBJ1-5|.|TRBV19|.
CATPLCGRRVQPQHF
TGTGCCACGCCCTTATGCGGGAGGAGGGTTCAGCCCCAGCATTTT
>TRBJ1-6|.|TRBV7-2|.
CASSLVPENSPLHF
TGTGCCAGCAGCTTAGTCCCTGAAAATTCACCCCTCCACTTT
>TRBJ2-5|.|TRBV15|.
CATNYGTYQATQYF
TGTGCCACCAATTACGGGACATACCAAGCAACCCAGTACTTC
>TRBJ1-4|.|TRBV3-1|.
CASSGRQTTNEKLFF
TGTGCCAGCAGCGGCCGACAGACAACTAATGAAAAACTGTTTTTT
>TRBJ1-2|.|TRBV6-6|.
CASSRTENYGYTF
TGTGCCAGCAGTCGGACAGAGAACTATGGCTACACCTTC
>TRBJ2-7|once|TRBV20-1|.
CSASQFRGKNSYEQYF
TGCAGTGCTTCCCAGTTTAGGGGGAAAAACTCCTACGAGCAGTACTTC
>TRBJ1-1|.|TRBV20-1|TRBD1
CSAITGGNTEAFF
TGCAGTGCTATAACAGGGGGGAACACTGAAGCTTTCTTT
>TRBJ2-3|.|TRBV19|TRBD1
CASSRGQGGRTDTQYF
TGTGCCAGTAGTAGAGGACAGGGCGGGCGCACAGATACGCAGTATTTT
>TRBJ2-5|.|TRBV20-1|.
CSARDRALQYF
TGCAGTGCTAGAGATAGGGCCCTCCAGTACTTC
>TRBJ2-5|.|TRBV18|.
CASSYNGAPTRGETQYF
TGTGCCAGCTCATACAACGGGGCCCCGACTCGAGGAGAGACCCAGTACTTC
>TRBJ1-1|.|TRBV7-8|TRBD1
CASSGARTGDTEAFF
TGTGCCAGCAGCGGGGCCCGGACAGGGGACACTGAAGCTTTCTTT
>TRBJ1-2|.|TRBV3-1|.
CASSQVGRSNYGYTF
TGTGCCAGCAGCCAAGTCGGCAGGTCTAACTATGGCTACACCTTC
>TRBJ1-1|.|TRBV5-1|.
CASSPSWGNTEAFF
TGCGCCAGCAGCCCCTCGTGGGGGAACACTGAAGCTTTCTTT
>TRBJ2-1|.|TRBV12-3/TRBV12-4|.
CASTSLTRGSYNEQFF
TGTGCCAGCACATCTTTGACTAGAGGGTCCTACAATGAGCAGTTCTTC
>TRBJ1-2|.|TRBV11-2|.
CASSPAAGGYTF
TGTGCCAGCAGCCCAGCGGCAGGCGGCTACACCTTC
>TRBJ2-7|once|TRBV29-1|.
CSVGPQGGEQYF
TGCAGCGTTGGCCCCCAGGGTGGCGAGCAGTACTTC
>TRBJ1-5|.|TRBV3-1|.
CASSRGHASNQPQHF
TGTGCCAGCAGCCGAGGACACGCTAGCAATCAGCCCCAGCATTTT
>TRBJ1-2|.|TRBV6-5|.
CASSYSPRGLGGYTF
TGTGCCAGCAGTTACTCGCCCCGCGGTTTGGGTGGCTACACCTTC
>TRBJ2-2|.|TRBV29-1|.
CSGVQGTNTGELFF
TGCAGCGGGGTACAGGGTACGAACACCGGGGAGCTGTTTTTT
>TRBJ1-5|once|TRBV2|TRBD1
CASSVQGAVNQPQHF
TGTGCCAGCAGTGTACAGGGGGCGGTCAATCAGCCCCAGCATTTT
>TRBJ1-2|.|TRBV29-1|TRBD1
CSVRTGGLYGYTF
TGCAGCGTCAGGACAGGGGGACTCTATGGCTACACCTTC
>TRBJ2-2|.|TRBV3-1|TRBD1
CASSQGGTANTGELFF
TGTGCCAGCAGCCAAGGAGGGACAGCGAACACCGGGGAGCTGTTTTTT